Below are 29 T cell receptor beta chains sequenced from a single sample in a study of cytomegalovirus exposure and HLA in healthy donors. The PCR made use of 60 Vbeta and 13 Jbeta primers. TCRdb keeps only in-frame clones here, not all; method: immunoSEQ multiplex PCR. The sample gives a few hundred thousand clones, 65% to 90% of which show up once; 1.4% is in the top ten. Sequenced sample: PBMCs. The source is a girl between 5 and 17 years old in good health and CMV-seronegative.

The chain combines TRBV4-1 with TRBJ1-1; D remains ambiguous. The CDR3 sequence is 15 residues long. Germline assignment: CDR1 MGHRA and CDR2 YSYEKL. Trimming cost V 0 bases and J 9 bases, with 17 bases left between them. The CDR3 DNA follows: TGCGCCAGCAGCCAAGAGGCGAACCCGACATTGAAAGCTTTCTTT. Amino acid sequence: CASSQEANPTLKAFF.

This chain joins TRBV19 and TRBJ1-1, with a weak D call TRBD1 (5 bases). This CDR3 spans 15 amino acids. Between the trimmed V and J ends, which lost 3 bases and 5 bases, there was a span of 16 bases. The V gene's germline CDR1 is LNHDA and CDR2 SQIVND (reference sequence). CDR3 loop: CASSIGQKGRTEAFF. The CDR3 coding sequence is TGTGCCAGTAGTATCGGACAAAAGGGTCGGACTGAAGCTTTCTTT.

This chain uses TRBV7-9 with TRBJ1-5; a weak D match, TRBD1 (5 bases). The V end was cut by 6 bases, the J end by 4 bases, with 13 bases between. CDR3 length: 14 amino acids. The V gene's germline CDR1 is SEHNR and CDR2 FQNEAQ (reference sequence). CDR3 in DNA: TGTGCCAGCAGTTACGAGCAGGGTAATCAGCCCCAGCATTTT. Translated: CASSYEQGNQPQHF.

The chain carries TRBV16 and TRBJ2-7; TRBD1 matches at 7 bases. Germline V gene lookup returns CDR1 KGHSY and CDR2 FQNENV. Trimming removed 1 base from V and 2 bases from J; junction bases left unmatched: 2. The CDR3 totals 14 residues. DNA of the CDR3: TGTGCCAGCAGCCAATATCAGGGGGCCTACGAGCAGTACTTC. Translated: CASSQYQGAYEQYF.

The chain's CDR3 is CASSIPDLRTTGNTIYF. The CDR3 DNA reads as TGTGCCAGTAGTATCCCGGACTTACGAACTACTGGAAACACCATATATTTT. This chain connects TRBV19 to TRBJ1-3, with D uncertain. V lost 3 bases and J lost 2, with 17 bases in between. The CDR3 has 17 residues. CDR1 and CDR2 from the germline V gene are LNHDA and SQIVND (reference sequence). The full variable domain, rest sourced from reference TRBV19 and TRBJ1-3, is DGGITQSPKYLFRKEGQNVTLSCEQNLNHDAMYWYRQDPGQGLRLIYYSQIVNDFQKGDIAEGYSVSREKKESFPLTVTSAQKNPTAFYLCASSIPDLRTTGNTIYFGEGSWLTVV.

This clone was observed once. V gene TRBV12-5 combines with J gene TRBJ1-1, with 7 bases aligning to TRBD1. Trimming cost V 6 bases and J 10 bases; bases outside gene matches: 14. Germline assignment: CDR1 LGHNT and CDR2 FRNRAP. The CDR3 has 14 amino acids. The CDR3 bases are TGTGCTAGTGGCTCCGGGACAGCCGCCCTGGGAGCTTTCTTT. This gives the protein CASGSGTAALGAFF. The full variable domain, its missing parts supplied by reference TRBV12-5 and TRBJ1-1, is DARVTQTPRHKVTEMGQEVTMRCQPILGHNTVFWYRQTMMQGLELLAYFRNRAPLDDSGMPKDRFSAEMPDATLATLKIQPSEPRDSAVYFCASGSGTAALGAFFGQGTRLTVV.

The chain joins TRBV5-4 to TRBJ2-3, with D perhaps TRBD1 (6 bases). This CDR3 comprises 12 residues. Germline V lookup: CDR1 SGHNT, CDR2 YYREEE (reference sequence). Trimming stripped 5 bases from V and 13 bases from J, with 17 bases between. In DNA, the CDR3 is TGTGCCAGCAGGGCACAGGGAGTTTCGGAGTATTTT. Its protein is CASRAQGVSEYF.

Details on this clone: Additional DNA sequences in this sample encode the identical CDR3. The chain links TRBV7-3 to TRBJ2-3; D may be TRBD2 (6 bases). Looked up from germline, CDR1 is SGHTA and CDR2 is FQGTGA. V shed 2 bases and J shed 4 bases, with 10 bases lying between them. The CDR3 has 14 amino acids. This chain's CDR3 is CASSLSGSADTQYF. The CDR3 nucleotides read TGTGCCAGCAGCTTATCCGGGAGCGCAGATACGCAGTATTTT.

V gene TRBV7-2 combines with J gene TRBJ1-5; D possibly corresponds to TRBD1 (5 bases). The CDR3 contains 15 residues. CDR1 is SGHTA and CDR2 is FQGNSA in the germline V gene. Trimming pared 5 bases from V and 4 bases from J, leaving 15 bases between. Here the CDR3 DNA reads TGTGCCAGCAGCCCGCCGGGCAGGGCTAATCAGCCCCAGCATTTT. It encodes CASSPPGRANQPQHF. The entire variable domain, with the rest obtained from reference TRBV7-2 and TRBJ1-5, is as follows: GAGVSQSPSNKVTEKGKDVELRCDPISGHTALYWYRQSLGQGLEFLIYFQGNSAPDKSGLPSDRFSAERTGGSVSTLTIQRTQQEDSAVYLCASSPPGRANQPQHFGDGTRLSIL.

The chain links TRBV19 to TRBJ2-2; 8 nucleotides agree with TRBD2. Germline V lookup: CDR1 LNHDA, CDR2 SQIVND (reference sequence). V lost 3 bases, J lost 0 bases, and 6 bases stayed unmatched. The CDR3 is 17 residues long. The CDR3 loop reads CASSMGAGGPNTGELFF. The DNA of the CDR3 is TGTGCCAGTAGTATGGGGGCGGGGGGCCCGAACACCGGGGAGCTGTTTTTT. The full variable domain, with the rest looked up from reference TRBV19 and TRBJ2-2, is DGGITQSPKYLFRKEGQNVTLSCEQNLNHDAMYWYRQDPGQGLRLIYYSQIVNDFQKGDIAEGYSVSREKKESFPLTVTSAQKNPTAFYLCASSMGAGGPNTGELFFGEGSRLTVL.

The gene calls are TRBV7-2 and TRBJ2-7; 9 bases are shared with TRBD1. The length of the CDR3 is 13 residues. Losses at the gene ends were 4 bases for V and 4 bases for J; bases not matched to a gene: 2. Germline-derived CDR1 and CDR2 are SGHTA and FQGNSA. This chain's CDR3 is CASSSGTGYEQYF. CDR3 DNA sequence: TGTGCCAGCAGCTCCGGGACAGGGTACGAGCAGTACTTC.

CDR3 sequence: CASSYSRQGGAFF. CDR3 in DNA: TGTGCCAGCAGTTACTCGAGACAGGGTGGGGCTTTCTTT. V and J are TRBV6-5 and TRBJ1-1; 7 nucleotides match TRBD1. CDR3 length equals 13 residues. The J segment lost 11 bases and the V segment lost 0 bases, leaving 6 bases of the junction unmatched. Per the germline V gene, CDR1 is MNHEY and CDR2 is SVGAGI.

V and J are TRBV28 and TRBJ2-2; 7 bases map to TRBD1. The germline V gene encodes CDR1 MDHEN and CDR2 SYDVKM. This CDR3 has 15 amino acids. Unmatched junction bases numbered 8, after V lost 3 bases and J lost 7 bases. The CDR3 sequence is CASSFDRVGVGELFF. CDR3 bases: TGTGCCAGCAGTTTCGACAGGGTCGGTGTCGGGGAGCTGTTTTTT.

The rearrangement uses TRBV30 and TRBJ2-6; no clear D. The CDR3 sequence is 14 residues long. Trimming pared 2 bases from V and 1 base from J, leaving 6 bases between. Germline V gene sequence: CDR1 GTSNPN, CDR2 SVGIG (reference sequence). CDR3: CAWSTGSGANVLTF. CDR3 in DNA: TGTGCCTGGAGTACCGGGTCTGGGGCCAACGTCCTGACTTTC.

CDR3 in amino acids: CASSVGSQGHNGYTF. The CDR3 nucleotides read TGTGCCAGCAGCGTAGGGTCTCAGGGTCACAATGGCTACACCTTC. The genes are TRBV9 and TRBJ1-2; tentative D call: TRBD1 (5 bases). The germline gives CDR1 SGDLS, CDR2 YYNGEE. The CDR3 is made up of 15 amino acids. V was pared by 0 bases and J by 6 bases, with 15 bases between.

The rearrangement uses TRBV11-2 and TRBJ2-4; TRBD1 matches 8 bases. Germline CDR1 SGHAT, CDR2 FQNNGV. The V gene end was trimmed by 5 bases and the J gene end by 7 bases; junction bases not matched to a gene: 7. CDR3 length equals 14 residues. In DNA form, the CDR3 reads TGTGCCAGCAGCCCCCAAAGGACAGGGAACATTCAGTACTTC. This gives the protein CASSPQRTGNIQYF.

The chain is built from TRBV6-6 and TRBJ2-1; no clear D. The germline V and J ends were trimmed by 0 bases and 10 bases, with 7 bases remaining between them. This CDR3 spans 12 amino acids. In germline, CDR1 is MNHNY, CDR2 SVGAGI (reference sequence). Here the CDR3 DNA reads TGTGCCAGCAGTTACTCGATTGAGGAGCAGTTCTTC. As protein: CASSYSIEEQFF.

This chain connects TRBV18 to TRBJ2-7; D gene unclear. The CDR3 covers 15 residues. Germline V gives CDR1 KGHSH, CDR2 LQKENI. V shed 6 bases and J shed 1 base, with 16 bases lying between them. CDR3 amino acids: CASSPLDSISYEQYF. CDR3 bases: TGTGCCAGCTCTCCCTTAGACTCTATTTCCTACGAGCAGTACTTC.

The sample holds a few counts of this clone. This chain joins TRBV28 and TRBJ2-2; 15 bases are a match to TRBD2. The CDR3 is 16 amino acids. Germline V gene data show CDR1 as MDHEN and CDR2 as SYDVKM. The ends lost 6 bases at V and 3 bases at J; junction bases unmatched: 2. The CDR3 coding sequence is TGTGCCAGCAGCGGACTAGCGGGAGGGCACACCGGGGAGCTGTTTTTT. It specifies CASSGLAGGHTGELFF.

This clone appeared a single time. The chain carries TRBV28 and TRBJ1-3, with TRBD1 matching over 7 bases. J was trimmed by 0 bases and V by 2 bases; bases with no gene match: 1. The CDR3 consists of 15 residues. The V gene's germline CDR1 is MDHEN and CDR2 SYDVKM. Written as DNA, the CDR3 is TGTGCCAGCAGTTTAGGGACAGCCTCTGGAAACACCATATATTTT. Translation gives CASSLGTASGNTIYF.

The chain employs TRBV28 and TRBJ1-2; 8 nucleotides match TRBD1. The CDR3 length is 15 residues. J lost 7 bases, V lost 5 bases, and 12 bases had no gene match. Germline V CDR1 and CDR2: MDHEN, SYDVKM. Here the CDR3 reads CASSLLQGVQGGYTF. For the CDR3, the DNA is TGTGCCAGCAGTCTATTACAGGGGGTGCAAGGTGGCTACACCTTC.

The chain is built from TRBV5-1 and TRBJ2-3, with TRBD2 matching over 13 bases. The CDR3 is 16 amino acids. V lost 2 bases, J lost 5 bases, and 5 bases stayed unmatched. Germline values: CDR1 SGHRS, CDR2 YFSETQ. As DNA, the CDR3 is TGCGCCAGCAGCTTAACTAGCGGGGGGGTGAAAGATACGCAGTATTTT. Translation gives CASSLTSGGVKDTQYF. Using reference TRBV5-1 and TRBJ2-3 for the parts outside the CDR3, the full variable domain is KAGVTQTPRYLIKTRGQQVTLSCSPISGHRSVSWYQQTPGQGLQFLFEYFSETQRNKGNFPGRFSGRQFSNSRSEMNVSTLELGDSALYLCASSLTSGGVKDTQYFGPGTRLTVL.

This clone was detected a few times. This chain connects TRBV2 to TRBJ1-1, with a weak D call TRBD1 (5 bases). The ends were cut back, 7 bases at V and 7 bases at J, with 10 bases in the middle. This CDR3 region has 11 residues. Germline lookup yields CDR1 SNHLY and CDR2 FYNNEI. In DNA form, the CDR3 reads TGTGCCAGCAAAGTTCAGGGTGAAGCTTTCTTT. It is translated as CASKVQGEAFF.

The chain couples TRBV19 to TRBJ1-1; 11 nucleotides align to TRBD1. This CDR3 contains 14 residues. Trimming took 6 bases from V and 8 from J; bases not matched to a gene: 8. Per germline, CDR1 LNHDA and CDR2 SQIVND (reference sequence). This CDR3 is CASRKGDRGREAFF. CDR3 sequence (DNA): TGTGCCAGTAGAAAAGGGGACAGGGGGAGAGAAGCTTTCTTT.

This clone was observed a single time. The chain joins TRBV29-1 to TRBJ1-1, with 7 bases fitting TRBD1. CDR3 length: 17 amino acids. V dropped 4 bases and J dropped 4; count of bases not matched to a gene: 18. Germline V CDR1 and CDR2: SQVTM, ANQGSEA. CDR3 region: CSVAPTTTGALVTEAFF. For the CDR3, the DNA is TGCAGCGTTGCGCCTACGACAACAGGGGCCCTCGTCACTGAAGCTTTCTTT.

The chain employs TRBV7-3 and TRBJ2-7; the match to TRBD1 covers 10 bases. The CDR3 is 13 amino acids. The ends lost 4 bases at V and 4 bases at J; junction bases unmatched: 1. Germline CDR1 SGHTA, CDR2 FQGTGA. DNA of the CDR3: TGTGCCAGCAGCTCGGACAGGGGGTACGAGCAGTACTTC. Its translation: CASSSDRGYEQYF.

This clone was seen a handful of times. This chain uses TRBV5-1 with TRBJ1-1; no clear D gene. V was shortened by 0 bases and J by 4 bases, with 10 bases between the two germline ends. Germline V lookup: CDR1 SGHRS, CDR2 YFSETQ. The CDR3 has 14 residues. For the CDR3, the DNA is TGCGCCAGCAGCTTGGTAGCGGGTGGCACTGAAGCTTTCTTT. This translates into CASSLVAGGTEAFF.

The CDR3 protein is CSVEGYSNTGELFF. For the CDR3, the DNA is TGCAGCGTTGAGGGCTATTCTAACACCGGGGAGCTGTTTTTT. The chain carries TRBV29-1 and TRBJ2-2; D unclear. The CDR3 loop spans 14 amino acids. Trimming pared 3 bases from V and 2 bases from J, leaving 10 bases between. The germline CDR1 and CDR2 sequences are SQVTM and ANQGSEA.

Comments on this clone: This CDR3 is also generated by other DNA sequences in the sample. The chain combines TRBV29-1 with TRBJ2-1; D not resolved. CDR3 length: 12 residues. Germline CDR1 reads SQVTM; CDR2 reads ANQGSEA. V shed 7 bases and J shed 9 bases, with 16 bases lying between them. CDR3 sequence: CSERLNPGEQFF. The DNA for the CDR3 is TGCAGCGAACGCCTGAACCCCGGTGAGCAGTTCTTC.